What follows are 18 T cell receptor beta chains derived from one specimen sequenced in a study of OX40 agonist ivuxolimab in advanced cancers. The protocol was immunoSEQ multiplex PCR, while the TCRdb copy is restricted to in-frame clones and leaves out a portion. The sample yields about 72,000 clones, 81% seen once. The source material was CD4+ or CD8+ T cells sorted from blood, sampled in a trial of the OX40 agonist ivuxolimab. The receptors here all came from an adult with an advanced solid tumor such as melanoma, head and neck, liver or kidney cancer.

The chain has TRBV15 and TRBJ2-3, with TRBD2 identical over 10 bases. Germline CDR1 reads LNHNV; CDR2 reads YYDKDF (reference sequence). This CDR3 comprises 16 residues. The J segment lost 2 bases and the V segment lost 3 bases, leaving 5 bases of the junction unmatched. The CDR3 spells CATSSLAGAFTDTQYF. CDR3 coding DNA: TGTGCCACCAGCAGCCTAGCGGGGGCCTTCACAGATACGCAGTATTTT.

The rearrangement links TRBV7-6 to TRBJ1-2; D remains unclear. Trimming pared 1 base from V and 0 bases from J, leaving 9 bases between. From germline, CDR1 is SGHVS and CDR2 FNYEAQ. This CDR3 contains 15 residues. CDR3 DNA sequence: TGTGCCAGCAGCTTAGAGGCCGGAACTAACTATGGCTACACCTTC. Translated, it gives CASSLEAGTNYGYTF.

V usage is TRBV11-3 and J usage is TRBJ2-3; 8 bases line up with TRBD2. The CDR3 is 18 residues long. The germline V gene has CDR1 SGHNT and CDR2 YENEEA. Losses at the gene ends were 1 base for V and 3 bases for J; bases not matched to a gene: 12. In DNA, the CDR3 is TGTGCCAGCAGCTTAGGCCGCGGGGGGCTCATTTTAACAGATACGCAGTATTTT. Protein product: CASSLGRGGLILTDTQYF.

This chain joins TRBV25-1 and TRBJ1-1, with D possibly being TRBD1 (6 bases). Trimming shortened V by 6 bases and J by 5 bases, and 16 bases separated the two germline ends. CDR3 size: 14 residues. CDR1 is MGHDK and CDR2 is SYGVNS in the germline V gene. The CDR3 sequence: CASRIDRLGTEAFF. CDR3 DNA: TGTGCCAGCAGGATAGACAGGTTAGGGACTGAAGCTTTCTTT.

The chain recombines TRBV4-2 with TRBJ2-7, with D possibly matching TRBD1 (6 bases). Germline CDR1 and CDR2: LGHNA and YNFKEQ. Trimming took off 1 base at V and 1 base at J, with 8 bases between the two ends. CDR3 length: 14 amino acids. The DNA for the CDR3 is TGTGCCAGCAGCCAAGTAGGGGGATCCTACGAGCAGTACTTC. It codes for CASSQVGGSYEQYF.

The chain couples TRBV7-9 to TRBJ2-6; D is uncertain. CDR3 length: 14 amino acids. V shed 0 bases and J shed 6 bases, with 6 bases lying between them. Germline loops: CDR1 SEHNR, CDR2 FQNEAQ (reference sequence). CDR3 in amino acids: CASSLAREANVLTF. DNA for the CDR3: TGTGCCAGCAGCTTAGCCCGTGAGGCCAACGTCCTGACTTTC.

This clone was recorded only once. Here the CDR3 reads CASSPGGLSNQPQHF. The DNA of the CDR3 is TGTGCCAGCAGCCCTGGGGGCTTGAGCAATCAGCCCCAGCATTTT. V and J are TRBV5-6 and TRBJ1-5; weak D call: TRBD1 (6 bases). This CDR3 contains 15 residues. V was pared by 4 bases and J by 1 base, with 12 bases between. Germline loops: CDR1 SGHDT, CDR2 YYEEEE.

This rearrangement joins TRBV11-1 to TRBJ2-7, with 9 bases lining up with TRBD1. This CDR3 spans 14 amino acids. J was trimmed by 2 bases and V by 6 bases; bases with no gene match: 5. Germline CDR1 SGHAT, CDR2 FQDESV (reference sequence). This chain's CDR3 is CASSHRDRAYEQYF. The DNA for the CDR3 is TGTGCCAGCAGTCACCGGGACAGGGCCTACGAGCAGTACTTC.

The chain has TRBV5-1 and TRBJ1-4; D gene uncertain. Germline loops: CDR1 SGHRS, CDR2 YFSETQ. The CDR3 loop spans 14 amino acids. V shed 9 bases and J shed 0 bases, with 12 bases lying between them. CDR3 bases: TGCGCCACCTCAGAGGATTCAACTAATGAAAAACTGTTTTTT. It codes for CATSEDSTNEKLFF.

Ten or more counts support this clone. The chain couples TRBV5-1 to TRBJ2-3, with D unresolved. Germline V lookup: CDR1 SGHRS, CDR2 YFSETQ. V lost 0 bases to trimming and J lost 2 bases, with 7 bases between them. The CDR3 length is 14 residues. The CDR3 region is CASSLGEPTDTQYF. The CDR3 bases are TGCGCCAGCAGCTTGGGCGAGCCCACAGATACGCAGTATTTT.

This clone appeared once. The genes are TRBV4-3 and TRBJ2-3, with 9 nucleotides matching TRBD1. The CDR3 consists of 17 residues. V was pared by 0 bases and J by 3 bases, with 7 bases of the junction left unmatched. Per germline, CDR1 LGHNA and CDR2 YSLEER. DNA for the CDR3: TGCGCCAGCAGCCAAGAAACAGGGGGCGCCGGGACAGATACGCAGTATTTT. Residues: CASSQETGGAGTDTQYF.

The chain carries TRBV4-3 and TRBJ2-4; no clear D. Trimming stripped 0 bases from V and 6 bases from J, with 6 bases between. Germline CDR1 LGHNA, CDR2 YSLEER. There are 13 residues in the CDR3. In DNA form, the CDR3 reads TGCGCCAGCAGCCAAGATAAGGGAAACATTCAGTACTTC. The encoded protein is CASSQDKGNIQYF.

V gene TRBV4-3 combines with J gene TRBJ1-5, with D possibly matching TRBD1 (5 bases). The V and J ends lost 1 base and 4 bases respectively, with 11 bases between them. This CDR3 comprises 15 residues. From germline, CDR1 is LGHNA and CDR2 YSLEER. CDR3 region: CASSQAVRANQPQHF. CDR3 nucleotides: TGCGCCAGCAGCCAAGCCGTCAGGGCTAATCAGCCCCAGCATTTT.

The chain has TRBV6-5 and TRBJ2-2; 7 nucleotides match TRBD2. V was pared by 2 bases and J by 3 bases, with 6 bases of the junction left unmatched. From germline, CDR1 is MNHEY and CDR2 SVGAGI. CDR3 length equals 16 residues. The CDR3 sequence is CASSYPVGGDTGELFF. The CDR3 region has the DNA TGTGCCAGCAGTTACCCAGTGGGAGGGGACACCGGGGAGCTGTTTTTT.

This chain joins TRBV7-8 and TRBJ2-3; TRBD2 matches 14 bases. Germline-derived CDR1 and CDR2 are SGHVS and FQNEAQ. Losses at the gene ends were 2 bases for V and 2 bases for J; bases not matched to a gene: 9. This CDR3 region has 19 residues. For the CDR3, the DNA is TGTGCCAGCAGCTTATACGGACTAGCGGGGGGCGTTTTCACAGATACGCAGTATTTT. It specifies CASSLYGLAGGVFTDTQYF.

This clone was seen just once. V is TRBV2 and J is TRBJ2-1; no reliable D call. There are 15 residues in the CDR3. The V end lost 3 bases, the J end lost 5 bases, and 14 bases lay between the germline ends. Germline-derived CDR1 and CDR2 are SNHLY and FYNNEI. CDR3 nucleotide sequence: TGTGCCAGCAGTGATCGGGCAGGCTATAACAATGAGCAGTTCTTC. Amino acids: CASSDRAGYNNEQFF.

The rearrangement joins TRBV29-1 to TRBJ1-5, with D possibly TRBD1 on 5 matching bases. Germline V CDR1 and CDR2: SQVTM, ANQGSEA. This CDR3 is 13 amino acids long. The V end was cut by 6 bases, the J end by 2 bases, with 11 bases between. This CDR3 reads CSVKEQGNQPQHF. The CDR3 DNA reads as TGCAGCGTCAAGGAACAGGGCAATCAGCCCCAGCATTTT.

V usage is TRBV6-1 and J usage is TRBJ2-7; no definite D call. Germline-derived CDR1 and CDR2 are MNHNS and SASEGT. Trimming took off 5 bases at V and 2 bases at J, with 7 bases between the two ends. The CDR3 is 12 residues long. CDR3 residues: CASSFGPYEQYF. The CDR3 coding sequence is TGTGCCAGCAGTTTTGGGCCCTACGAGCAGTACTTC.